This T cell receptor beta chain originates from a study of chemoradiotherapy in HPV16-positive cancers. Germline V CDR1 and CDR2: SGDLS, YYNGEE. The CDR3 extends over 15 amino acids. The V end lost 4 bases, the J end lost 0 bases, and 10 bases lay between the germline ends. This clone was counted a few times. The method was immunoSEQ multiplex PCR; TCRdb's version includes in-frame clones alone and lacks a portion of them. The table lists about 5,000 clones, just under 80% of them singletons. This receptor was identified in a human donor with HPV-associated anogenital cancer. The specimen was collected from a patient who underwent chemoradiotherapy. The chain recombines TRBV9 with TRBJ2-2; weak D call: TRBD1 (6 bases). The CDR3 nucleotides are TGTGCCAGCAGCACCGGGACAACGAACACCGGGGAGCTGTTTTTT. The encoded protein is CASSTGTTNTGELFF. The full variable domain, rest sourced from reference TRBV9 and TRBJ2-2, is DSGVTQTPKHLITATGQRVTLRCSPRSGDLSVYWYQQSLDQGLQFLIQYYNGEERAKGNILERFSAQQFPDLHSELNLSSLELGDSALYFCASSTGTTNTGELFFGEGSRLTVL.